One and the same sample provided the 5 T cell receptor beta chains below, sequenced in a study of vaccination effects on CD4 cells after COVID-19. Data came from immunoSEQ multiplex PCR; TCRdb stores just in-frame clones and leaves some out. Here the sample spans some 79,000 clones, roughly 74% being singletons. For these TCRs, the target antigens are not known. Antigen-specific CD4+ T cell clonotypes were called by their expansion after viral peptide-pool culture in ViraFEST. Isolation of CD4+ T cells took place after nine to ten days of culture. Source: CD4+ T cells from PBMCs cultured with HCoV-229E spike peptides, taken before COVID-19 vaccination. The receptors stem from a human donor who received a COVID-19 vaccine.

This clone was detected only a few times. The V and J genes are TRBV7-3 and TRBJ1-1; tentative D call: TRBD1 (6 bases). This CDR3 spans 17 amino acids. Per the germline V gene, CDR1 is SGHTA and CDR2 is FQGTGA. Deletions cut 3 bases from V and 4 bases from J, with 21 bases between. The CDR3 nucleotides are TGTGCCAGCAGCTTGGGGCTCCGGGGGCCAAAGGGCACTGAAGCTTTCTTT. Its protein is CASSLGLRGPKGTEAFF.

The chain couples TRBV7-2 to TRBJ2-1; no definite D call. CDR1 and CDR2 from the germline V gene are SGHTA and FQGNSA. The CDR3 extends over 13 amino acids. Trimming left V 5 bases short and J 5 bases short, with 10 bases between. Here the CDR3 reads CASSLGPNNEQFF. For the CDR3, the DNA is TGTGCCAGCAGCCTAGGACCAAACAATGAGCAGTTCTTC.

The chain combines TRBV5-1 with TRBJ2-1; no clear D. The CDR3 covers 16 residues. V was clipped by 0 bases and J by 0 bases, with 10 bases between them. Germline CDR1 reads SGHRS; CDR2 reads YFSETQ. DNA for the CDR3: TGCGCCAGCAGCTTGGCGGGTTCTAGCTCCTACAATGAGCAGTTCTTC. It yields the protein CASSLAGSSSYNEQFF.

The chain carries TRBV5-1 and TRBJ1-6, with D maybe TRBD1 (6 bases). Germline CDR1 reads SGHRS; CDR2 reads YFSETQ. CDR3 size: 13 residues. Trimming cost V 4 bases and J 9 bases, with 11 bases left between them. The CDR3 is CASSPEGVSPLHF. CDR3 nucleotide sequence: TGCGCCAGCAGCCCAGAGGGGGTTTCACCCCTCCACTTT.

V usage is TRBV6-5 and J usage is TRBJ1-5, with D possibly being TRBD1 (5 bases). The CDR3 is made up of 15 amino acids. V was cut by 0 bases and J by 4 bases, with 10 bases left in between. CDR1 and CDR2 from the germline V gene are MNHEY and SVGAGI. The DNA of the CDR3 is TGTGCCAGCAGTTACTCGGGACTGACGAATCAGCCCCAGCATTTT. It yields the protein CASSYSGLTNQPQHF.